The next 21 T cell receptor beta chains were all read from a single sample in a study of T-cell memory formation after mild COVID-19. TCRdb analysed the 5' RACE reads with MiXCR anew, one entry per CDR3 protein. The top ten clones hold roughly 21% of a sample with about 390,000 distinct CDR3 sequences, more than 15% of them seen once. Sequencing was done on a sample of PBMCs or a T cell subset sorted from them (not recorded which). The source is a man in his late teens or twenties who had mild COVID-19 (a few samples of this study predate the infection). Cell type and time point are not known.

This clonotype was seen more than once but under ten times. J is TRBJ2-1 and V is TRBV29-1, with a possible D match to TRBD2 (6 bases). Germline values: CDR1 SQVTM, CDR2 ANQGSEA. With 3 bases removed from V and 1 base from J, the gap between germline ends came to 13 bases. The CDR3 spans 15 residues. CDR3 amino acids: CSVDELAPSYNEQFF. CDR3 sequence (DNA): TGCAGCGTTGATGAGCTAGCGCCGTCCTACAATGAGCAGTTCTTC.

This clonotype was seen many times. The chain joins TRBV29-1 to TRBJ1-5; D is uncertain. V lost 7 bases and J lost 0, with 10 bases in between. The CDR3 covers 13 residues. Per the germline V gene, CDR1 is SQVTM and CDR2 is ANQGSEA. The CDR3 loop reads CSAQWDSNQPQHF. The CDR3, as DNA: TGCAGCGCCCAATGGGATAGCAATCAGCCCCAGCATTTT.

The gene calls are TRBV9 and TRBJ2-2; TRBD1 matches 10 bases. CDR3 length: 14 residues. V lost 3 bases, J lost 6 bases, and 2 bases stayed unmatched. From germline, CDR1 is SGDLS and CDR2 YYNGEE. CDR3 region: CASSADRGPGELFF. DNA of the CDR3: TGTGCCAGCAGCGCAGACAGGGGGCCCGGGGAGCTGTTTTTT.

This clonotype has more than one count but fewer than ten. This chain connects TRBV4-1 to TRBJ1-2; a possible D gene is TRBD1 (5 bases). Germline lookup yields CDR1 MGHRA and CDR2 YSYEKL. There are 14 residues in the CDR3. Trimming cost V 1 base and J 5 bases, with 11 bases left between them. The CDR3 sequence is CASSQGVEGYGYTF. For the CDR3, the DNA is TGCGCCAGCAGCCAAGGGGTAGAGGGGTATGGCTACACCTTC.

This clonotype was observed many times. V and J are TRBV11-2 and TRBJ2-5; D tentatively fits TRBD1 or TRBD2 (5 bases each). The germline V and J ends were trimmed by 3 bases and 2 bases, with 10 bases remaining between them. Germline CDR1 and CDR2: SGHAT and FQNNGV. This CDR3 region has 14 residues. In nucleotides, the CDR3 is TGTGCCAGCAGCTTGAACGGGGCTCAAGAGACCCAGTACTTC. It translates to CASSLNGAQETQYF.

This clonotype appeared a few times. The chain carries TRBV4-2 and TRBJ2-3; D remains ambiguous. This CDR3 region has 12 residues. CDR1 is LGHNA and CDR2 is YNFKEQ in the germline V gene. Trimming left V 1 base short and J 4 bases short, with 3 bases between. CDR3 DNA sequence: TGTGCCAGCAGCCAAGGATCAGATACGCAGTATTTT. It specifies CASSQGSDTQYF.

A few counts support this clonotype. This chain connects TRBV5-5 to TRBJ2-2, with a tentative D call TRBD2 (5 bases). Germline V gives CDR1 SGHKS, CDR2 YYEKEE (reference sequence). CDR3 length: 16 amino acids. Trimming left V 4 bases short and J 0 bases short, with 13 bases between. The CDR3 bases are TGTGCCAGCAGCCACCCCGAGGGCGCGAACACCGGGGAGCTGTTTTTT. Protein product: CASSHPEGANTGELFF.

The sample holds a few counts of this clonotype. This chain connects TRBV7-6 to TRBJ2-1, with 11 nucleotides matching TRBD2. The ends lost 0 bases at V and 4 bases at J; junction bases unmatched: 2. This CDR3 region has 16 residues. The germline V gene has CDR1 SGHVS and CDR2 FNYEAQ. For the CDR3, the DNA is TGTGCCAGCAGCTTAGCCACTAGCGGGGGTTACAATGAGCAGTTCTTC. This encodes CASSLATSGGYNEQFF.

This clonotype was observed a few times. One end of the junction varies from germline; a read error may be responsible. The genes are TRBV7-8 and TRBJ2-5; 11 positions match TRBD2. The germline CDR1 and CDR2 sequences are SGHVS and FQNEAQ. The CDR3 runs 13 residues. CDR3 bases: TGCGCTGAGGGACTAGCGGATGAAGAGACCCAGTACTTC. It codes for CAEGLADEETQYF.

This clonotype was observed a few times. V gene TRBV3-1 combines with J gene TRBJ1-2, with TRBD1 identical over 10 bases. Losses at the gene ends were 1 base for V and 4 bases for J; bases not matched to a gene: 6. Germline CDR1 and CDR2: LGHDT and YNNKEL (reference sequence). The CDR3 has 16 residues. The CDR3 nucleotides read TGTGCCAGCAGCCAAGGGACGACAGGGGGCTCCTATGGCTACACCTTC. Amino acids: CASSQGTTGGSYGYTF.

This clonotype was detected a few times. The chain links TRBV30 to TRBJ2-5; D is undetermined. Germline V gene lookup returns CDR1 GTSNPN and CDR2 SVGIG (reference sequence). The CDR3 totals 14 residues. V lost 0 bases, J lost 2 bases, and 10 bases lay in between. CDR3 in amino acids: CAWSVGLLQETQYF. The CDR3 DNA sequence: TGTGCCTGGAGTGTAGGGTTACTTCAAGAGACCCAGTACTTC.

V is TRBV7-8 and J is TRBJ2-2; no clear D. CDR1 is SGHVS and CDR2 is FQNEAQ in the germline V gene. This CDR3 is built from 16 residues. V lost 7 bases to trimming and J lost 0 bases, with 15 bases between them. The DNA of the CDR3 is TGTGCCAGCAACCTCATTAGGACCACGAACACCGGGGAGCTGTTTTTT. It translates to CASNLIRTTNTGELFF. Drawing the rest from reference TRBV7-8 and TRBJ2-2, the complete variable domain is GAGVSQSPRYKVAKRGQDVALRCDPISGHVSLFWYQQALGQGPEFLTYFQNEAQLDKSGLPSDRFFAERPEGSVSTLKIQRTQQEDSAVYLCASNLIRTTNTGELFFGEGSRLTVL.

This clonotype was picked up a small number of times. The chain carries TRBV2 and TRBJ2-7; 11 bases fit TRBD1. CDR1 and CDR2 from the germline V gene are SNHLY and FYNNEI. The CDR3 is made up of 14 amino acids. Germline trimming cut 8 bases from V and 2 bases from J; bases unmatched to any gene: 5. CDR3 in DNA: TGTGCCAGCCAGGGGACAGGGGGAGCCTACGAGCAGTACTTC. Protein: CASQGTGGAYEQYF.

Only a few counts were recorded for this clonotype. The chain has TRBV6-2 or TRBV6-3 and TRBJ2-7, with TRBD1 identical over 9 bases. CDR1 is MNHEY and CDR2 is SVGEGT in the germline V gene. Trimming removed 10 bases from V and 5 bases from J; junction bases left unmatched: 3. The CDR3 length is 11 residues. In DNA, the CDR3 is TGTGCCACGGGACAGGGCCACGAGCAGTACTTC. Protein product: CATGQGHEQYF.

The chain recombines TRBV7-9 with TRBJ2-2, with TRBD2 matching over 8 bases. V gave up 5 bases and J gave up 0 bases; unmatched junction bases: 5. Germline V lookup: CDR1 SEHNR, CDR2 FQNEAQ (reference sequence). The CDR3 is made up of 16 amino acids. Here the CDR3 reads CASSTPGLANTGELFF. CDR3 nucleotide sequence: TGTGCCAGCAGCACTCCGGGACTAGCGAACACCGGGGAGCTGTTTTTT.

This clonotype was seen many times. The chain employs TRBV12-3 or TRBV12-4 and TRBJ1-1; D gene ambiguous. The germline V and J ends were trimmed by 1 base and 5 bases, with 8 bases remaining between them. This CDR3 contains 13 residues. CDR3 DNA: TGTGCCAGCAGTTTAGGCAGGAGTACTGAAGCTTTCTTT. It translates to CASSLGRSTEAFF.

The rearrangement joins TRBV4-1 to TRBJ1-6; tentatively, D is TRBD1 (6 bases). CDR1 MGHRA and CDR2 YSYEKL come from the germline V gene. V lost 3 bases, J lost 2 bases, and 11 bases lay in between. CDR3 length: 16 amino acids. Here the CDR3 reads CASSHGRTAYNSPLHF. The DNA for the CDR3 is TGCGCCAGCAGCCATGGTCGGACAGCCTATAATTCACCCCTCCACTTT.

This sequence joins TRBV12-3 or TRBV12-4 and TRBJ2-7; 10 bases align to TRBD2. V was pared by 1 base and J by 7 bases, with 7 bases of the junction left unmatched. This CDR3 has 15 amino acids. This CDR3 reads CASSLGSSGRREQYF. CDR3 DNA: TGTGCCAGCAGTTTAGGGTCTAGCGGGAGAAGAGAGCAGTACTTC.

V is TRBV6-5 and J is TRBJ2-2; D remains ambiguous. The V and J ends lost 5 bases and 6 bases respectively, with 13 bases between them. CDR1 MNHEY and CDR2 SVGAGI come from the germline V gene. This CDR3 is built from 14 residues. For the CDR3, the DNA is TGTGCCAGCAGTCAAACCTCCGGCGCCGGGGAGCTGTTTTTT. Amino acids: CASSQTSGAGELFF.

The rearrangement joins TRBV29-1 to TRBJ1-2; D remains ambiguous. Germline CDR1 reads SQVTM; CDR2 reads ANQGSEA. The V gene lost 7 bases and the J gene lost 8 bases, with 14 bases spanning the gap. The length of the CDR3 is 11 residues. The CDR3 nucleotides are TGCAGCGCCGAACGGAAGTTAGGCTACACCTTC. Its protein product is CSAERKLGYTF.

In this sample, this clonotype turned up once. The CDR3: CATSGTGWTGELFF. The CDR3 nucleotides read TGTGCCACCAGTGGGACAGGCTGGACCGGGGAGCTGTTTTTT. V and J are TRBV24-1 and TRBJ2-2, with 7 positions matching TRBD1. Looked up from germline, CDR1 is KGHDR and CDR2 is SFDVKD. This CDR3 comprises 14 residues. Trimming cost V 5 bases and J 5 bases; bases outside gene matches: 4.